This T cell receptor beta chain was profiled in a study of T-cell memory formation after mild COVID-19. Study-level results: A subset of responding clones appeared in pre-infection memory, suggesting cross-reactive memory joined. Second-wave clones with a day 37 peak had unconfirmed SARS-CoV-2 specificity. Clones which contracted sat mainly in CM and EM if CD4+, and in EMRA if CD8+.

This clonotype came up many times. The antigen remains undetermined. After 5'RACE with constant-segment primers, TCR alpha and TCR beta cDNA libraries carrying sample barcodes and UMIs were obtained. From the 5' RACE reads, TCRdb called clonotypes with MiXCR, one entry per CDR3 protein. The profile shows a few hundred thousand distinct CDR3 sequences, 24% of them singletons. Trimming took 5 bases from V and 6 from J, leaving 23 bases between them. Germline values: CDR1 DFQATT, CDR2 SNEGSKA (reference sequence). CDR3 length equals 15 residues. This clonotype was obtained from an adult woman who had mild COVID-19 (a few samples of this study predate the infection). Cell type and time point are not known. The sequencing input was PBMCs or a T cell subset sorted from them (not recorded which). The chain carries TRBV20-1 and TRBJ2-7, with D tentatively TRBD2 (5 bases). In DNA form, the CDR3 reads TGCAGTGCTCGCTATAAGGAGGTAGGGTCTGGCGAGCAGTACTTC. This encodes CSARYKEVGSGEQYF.